Listed below are T cell receptor beta chains from one sample, sequenced in a study of CD8+ T cells in alopecia areata. Produced via immunoSEQ multiplex PCR; TCRdb's table is partial and in-frame only. The table has 170,000 or so clones, over 55% seen once. Sequenced material: CD4+ T cells sorted from blood, taken at week 0. The source of these receptors is a human donor with alopecia areata. Both conserved end residues are part of each CDR3. D genes are given only for firm matches. Clone size appears in some rows only: once, few, many, or a class for an expanded clone.

d_call	v_call	clone_size	j_call	cdr3_nt	cdr3_aa
TRBD1	TRBV7-8	NA	TRBJ1-1	TGTGCCAGCAGCTTAGTTGGGACAGTGAACACTGAAGCTTTCTTT	CASSLVGTVNTEAFF
NA	TRBV14	few	TRBJ1-3	TGTGCCAGCAGCCAATCGGGCGTTCTTCGGAACACCATATATTTT	CASSQSGVLRNTIYF
NA	TRBV7-2	NA	TRBJ1-2	TGTGCCAGCAGCACCGAAAGACGCTATGGCTACACCTTC	CASSTERRYGYTF
NA	TRBV9	NA	TRBJ2-1	TGTGCCAGCAGCGCCCTGGGGGCTAGCGGTTACAATGAGCAGTTCTTC	CASSALGASGYNEQFF
TRBD2	TRBV30	NA	TRBJ2-3	TGTGCCTGGGGCCCGCTAGCGGGGATCACAGATACGCAGTATTTT	CAWGPLAGITDTQYF
NA	TRBV27	few	TRBJ2-3	TGTGCCAGCAGTCTCCGCTCTGGGGGCCCGGGGGATACGCAGTATTTT	CASSLRSGGPGDTQYF
NA	TRBV20-1	NA	TRBJ2-7	TGCAGTGCTAGAAGCTCCTACGAGCAGTACTTC	CSARSSYEQYF
NA	TRBV5-1	NA	TRBJ1-6	TGCGCCAGCAGCTTGTCGGTGAATTCACCCCTCCACTTT	CASSLSVNSPLHF
NA	TRBV30	NA	TRBJ1-2	TGTGCCTGGAGTGCACACCAGGGTGACTATGGCTACACCTTC	CAWSAHQGDYGYTF
NA	TRBV29-1	NA	TRBJ1-1	TGCAGCGTTGTAGGCTTGCAGGGGTCGGCTGAAGCTTTCTTT	CSVVGLQGSAEAFF
TRBD1	TRBV29-1	NA	TRBJ2-7	TGCAGCGCTGGGGACAGGCTCTACGAGCAGTACTTC	CSAGDRLYEQYF
TRBD1	TRBV30	NA	TRBJ1-6	TGTGCCTGGAGGCAGGGGGGCTTTAATTCACCCCTCCACTTT	CAWRQGGFNSPLHF
TRBD1	TRBV29-1	NA	TRBJ2-3	TGCAGCGTCGACAGGGTGGATACGCAGTATTTT	CSVDRVDTQYF
TRBD1	TRBV30	NA	TRBJ2-5	TGTGCCTATAAATTACAGGGGGGGACCCAGTACTTC	CAYKLQGGTQYF
NA	TRBV9	few	TRBJ1-1	TGTGCCAGCAGCGTAAGTCTGGACGAGACTGAAGCTTTCTTT	CASSVSLDETEAFF
TRBD2	TRBV25-1	NA	TRBJ2-5	TGTGCCAGCAGTGAATTTCGCGGGGGGCGAGAGACCCAGTACTTC	CASSEFRGGRETQYF
NA	TRBV11-2	NA	TRBJ2-5	TGTGCCAGCAGCTTAGGACCCCAAGAGACCCAGTACTTC	CASSLGPQETQYF
NA	TRBV4-1	NA	TRBJ2-7	TGCGCCAGCAGCCAAGTATCGGGAGCCTACGAGCAGTACTTC	CASSQVSGAYEQYF
TRBD1	TRBV29-1	NA	TRBJ1-2	TGCAGCGTTGAGGACAGGTCGAAGGATGGCTACACCTTC	CSVEDRSKDGYTF
NA	TRBV7-9	NA	TRBJ1-1	TGTGCCAGCAGCTTACCCCCGGGGAACACTGAAGCTTTCTTT	CASSLPPGNTEAFF